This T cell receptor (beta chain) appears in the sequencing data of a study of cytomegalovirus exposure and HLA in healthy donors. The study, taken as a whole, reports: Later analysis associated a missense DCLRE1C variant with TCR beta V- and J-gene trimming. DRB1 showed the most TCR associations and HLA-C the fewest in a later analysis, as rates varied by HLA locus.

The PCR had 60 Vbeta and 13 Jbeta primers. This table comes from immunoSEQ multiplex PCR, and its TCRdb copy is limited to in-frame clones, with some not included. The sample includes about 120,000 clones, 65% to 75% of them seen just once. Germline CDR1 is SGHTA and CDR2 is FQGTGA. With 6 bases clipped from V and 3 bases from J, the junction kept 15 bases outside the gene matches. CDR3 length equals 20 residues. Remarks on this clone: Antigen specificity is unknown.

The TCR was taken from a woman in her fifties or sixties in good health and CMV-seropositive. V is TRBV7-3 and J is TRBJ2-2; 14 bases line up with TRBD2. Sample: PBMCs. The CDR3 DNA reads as TGTGCCAGCAGTTTCAATCCGGGACTAGCGGGAGTGGTGGACACCGGGGAGCTGTTTTTT. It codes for CASSFNPGLAGVVDTGELFF.